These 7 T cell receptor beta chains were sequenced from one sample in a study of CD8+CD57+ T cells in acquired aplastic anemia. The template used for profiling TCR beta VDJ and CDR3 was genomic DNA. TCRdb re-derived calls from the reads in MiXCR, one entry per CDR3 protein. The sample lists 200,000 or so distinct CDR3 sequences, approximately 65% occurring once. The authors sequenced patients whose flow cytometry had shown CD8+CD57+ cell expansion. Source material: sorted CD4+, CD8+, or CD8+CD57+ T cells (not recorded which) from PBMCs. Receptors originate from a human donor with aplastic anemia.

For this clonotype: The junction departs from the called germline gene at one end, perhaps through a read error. The CDR3 here is CASSSLSGGLFF. For the CDR3, the DNA is TGCGCCAGCAGCTCCCTTAGCGGGGGGCTGTTTTTT. This sequence joins TRBV5-1 and TRBJ2-2; 9 positions agree with TRBD2. This CDR3 is built from 12 residues. CDR1 SGHRS and CDR2 YFSETQ come from the germline V gene.

The CDR3 nucleotides read TGCGCCAGCAGCTTGGCTCCTATTAGCGGGGTGAGCTCCTACGAGCAGTACTTC. This translates into CASSLAPISGVSSYEQYF. The gene calls are TRBV5-1 and TRBJ2-7; 8 bases match TRBD2. The germline gives CDR1 SGHRS, CDR2 YFSETQ. After removal of 0 bases from V and 0 bases from J, the junction contained 11 bases not matched to a gene. The CDR3 is made up of 18 amino acids.

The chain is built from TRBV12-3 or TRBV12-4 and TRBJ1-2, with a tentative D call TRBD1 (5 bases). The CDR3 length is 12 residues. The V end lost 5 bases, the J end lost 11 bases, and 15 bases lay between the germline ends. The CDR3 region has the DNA TGTGCCAGCAGTCCCGGGACTAGCGGGTACACCTTC. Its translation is CASSPGTSGYTF.

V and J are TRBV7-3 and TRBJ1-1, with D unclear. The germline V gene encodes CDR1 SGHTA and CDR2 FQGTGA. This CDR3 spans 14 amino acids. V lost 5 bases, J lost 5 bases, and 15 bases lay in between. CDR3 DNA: TGTGCCAGCAGCATCGGTTCTACGTCTACTGAAGCTTTCTTT. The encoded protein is CASSIGSTSTEAFF.

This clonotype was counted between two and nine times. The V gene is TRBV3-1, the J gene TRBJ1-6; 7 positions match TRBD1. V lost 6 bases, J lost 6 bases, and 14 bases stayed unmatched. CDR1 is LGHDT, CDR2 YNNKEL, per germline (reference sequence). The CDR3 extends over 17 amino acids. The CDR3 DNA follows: TGTGCCAGCAGTCTTTTAGACAGGGTGTCGTCTAATTCACCCCTCCACTTT. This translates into CASSLLDRVSSNSPLHF.

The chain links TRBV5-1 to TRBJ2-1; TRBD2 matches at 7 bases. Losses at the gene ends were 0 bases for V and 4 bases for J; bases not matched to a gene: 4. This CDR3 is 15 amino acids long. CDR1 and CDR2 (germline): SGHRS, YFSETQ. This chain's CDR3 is CASSLGEGVYNEQFF. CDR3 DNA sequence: TGCGCCAGCAGCTTGGGGGAGGGAGTGTACAATGAGCAGTTCTTC.

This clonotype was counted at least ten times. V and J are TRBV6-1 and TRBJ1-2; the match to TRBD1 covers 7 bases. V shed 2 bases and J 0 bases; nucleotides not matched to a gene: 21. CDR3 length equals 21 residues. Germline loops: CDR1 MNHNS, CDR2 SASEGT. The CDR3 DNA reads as TGTGCCAGCAGTGAACCCACAGGGGACCCGTTAACTATGATTCCTAACTATGGCTACACCTTC. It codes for CASSEPTGDPLTMIPNYGYTF.